This entry is about one T cell receptor beta chain. Its specificity is not known. These data are taken from a study of T-cell memory formation after mild COVID-19. Whole-study findings and limits: Pre-infection memory held some responding clones, suggesting pre-existing cross-reactive T cells responded. Mostly located in CM and EM were contracting CD4+ clones, with contracting CD8+ clones located in EMRA. Clones contracting across day 15 to 85 had a balanced CD4/CD8 profile; later expanding clones leaned CD4+.

The CDR3 runs 15 residues. Germline values: CDR1 SGHTA, CDR2 FQGNSA. V lost 6 bases and J lost 4; bases outside the gene matches: 6. Using its own MiXCR run on the 5' RACE reads, TCRdb lists one record per CDR3 protein. The sample carries about 180,000 distinct CDR3 sequences, 16% recorded once. Input material: PBMCs or a T cell subset sorted from them (not recorded which). This rearrangement joins TRBV7-2 to TRBJ2-1; TRBD2 aligns across 10 bases. The TCR comes from an adult woman who had mild COVID-19 (a few samples of this study predate the infection). Cell type and time point are not known. The CDR3 loop reads CASRFTSGKYNEQFF. Here the CDR3 DNA reads TGTGCCAGCAGGTTTACTAGCGGGAAGTACAATGAGCAGTTCTTC.